This entry features one TCR beta chain sequence. What it recognizes is unknown. Noted time point: week 5, during vaccination. Doses of 300 ug of mutant IDH1 20-mer peptide were given with topical imiquimod. Here immunoSEQ multiplex PCR was the method, and the copy in TCRdb shows in-frame clones only, minus some. The sample lists tens of thousands of clones, around 89% occurring once. The CDR3 contains 16 residues. V lost 5 bases and J lost 3; bases outside the gene matches: 10. Looked up from germline, CDR1 is SGHTA and CDR2 is FQGNSA. These data come from a study of a mutant IDH1 vaccine in newly diagnosed glioma. Study background: Beginning 4-6 weeks after radiotherapy alone, or with temozolomide cycles, vaccination took place.

The specimen was PBMCs, collected from a glioma patient whose treatment included an IDH1 peptide vaccine. The sequence derives from a woman between 35 and 50 years old with glioma. The chain has TRBV7-2 and TRBJ2-1; TRBD1 agrees at 7 bases. DNA of the CDR3: TGTGCCAGCAGCCGTACACCGGGACAGAGCTACAATGAGCAGTTCTTC. This encodes CASSRTPGQSYNEQFF.